This entry lists 18 T cell receptor beta chains sequenced from one sample in a study of shared clonotypes between healthy human individuals. Naive CD8 populations comprised CD45RO-negative cells positively selected for CCR7, excluding terminally differentiated effector memory CD45RA+ cells. Only in-frame clones appear in the TCRdb table, and some are missing; sequencing was by immunoSEQ multiplex PCR. The sample includes approximately 650,000 clones, around 95% seen only once; the top ten take approximately 0.1%. Sequenced input: naive CD8+ T cells sorted from blood. The receptors originated from a young woman in good health.

This clone appeared a few times. The rearrangement uses TRBV11-2 and TRBJ2-2; 10 nucleotides match TRBD2. Germline CDR1 is SGHAT and CDR2 is FQNNGV. Trimming took 1 base from V and 4 from J; bases not matched to a gene: 3. The length of the CDR3 is 16 residues. CDR3 loop: CASSLASGRGTGELFF. Written as DNA, the CDR3 is TGTGCCAGCAGCTTAGCTAGCGGGAGAGGCACCGGGGAGCTGTTTTTT.

This chain links TRBV19 with TRBJ1-2; D is undetermined. Trimming cost V 3 bases and J 0 bases, with 5 bases left between them. The CDR3 extends over 13 amino acids. Germline V gives CDR1 LNHDA, CDR2 SQIVND (reference sequence). The CDR3 reads CASSMRSNYGYTF. CDR3 DNA sequence: TGTGCCAGTAGTATGAGGTCTAACTATGGCTACACCTTC.

The chain's CDR3 is CASSTGTQGSYEQYF. For the CDR3, the DNA is TGTGCCAGCAGCACCGGGACCCAGGGGAGCTACGAGCAGTACTTC. This sequence joins TRBV28 and TRBJ2-7, with D possibly matching TRBD1 (6 bases). Deletions cut 6 bases from V and 3 bases from J, with 18 bases between. Germline lookup yields CDR1 MDHEN and CDR2 SYDVKM. This CDR3 comprises 15 residues.

The rearrangement uses TRBV5-5 and TRBJ1-5; D is unresolved. Germline V gene data show CDR1 as SGHKS and CDR2 as YYEKEE (reference sequence). Trimming pared 4 bases from V and 0 bases from J, leaving 14 bases between. The CDR3 spans 16 residues. The CDR3 loop is CASSQDELFSNQPQHF. The DNA of the CDR3 is TGTGCCAGCAGCCAGGACGAACTCTTTAGCAATCAGCCCCAGCATTTT.

Remarks on this clone: Other DNA sequences of this sample code for an identical CDR3. This chain links TRBV5-4 with TRBJ2-5; D is unresolved. CDR1 is SGHNT and CDR2 is YYREEE in the germline V gene (reference sequence). The CDR3 has 13 amino acids. V lost 2 bases, J lost 1 base, and 6 bases lay in between. CDR3 loop: CASSLESQETQYF. The CDR3 DNA follows: TGTGCCAGCAGCTTAGAAAGCCAAGAGACCCAGTACTTC.

The chain employs TRBV2 and TRBJ2-2; unclear D gene. Trimming took off 10 bases at V and 5 bases at J, with 14 bases between the two ends. This CDR3 contains 13 residues. Germline V lookup: CDR1 SNHLY, CDR2 FYNNEI. The CDR3 DNA follows: TGTGCCATCTTAGGACCCAGAACCGGGGAGCTGTTTTTT. This gives the protein CAILGPRTGELFF.

The chain is built from TRBV7-9 and TRBJ1-6, with a possible D match to TRBD1 (6 bases). CDR3 size: 15 residues. Trimming removed 5 bases from V and 7 bases from J, with 15 bases in between. CDR1 SEHNR and CDR2 FQNEAQ come from the germline V gene (reference sequence). DNA of the CDR3: TGTGCCAGCAGCATATGGACAGAGACGAATTCACCCCTCCACTTT. Its translation is CASSIWTETNSPLHF.

This chain links TRBV2 with TRBJ2-3; no reliable D call. The CDR3 runs to 13 residues. Per germline, CDR1 SNHLY and CDR2 FYNNEI. Trimming pared 1 base from V and 2 bases from J, leaving 4 bases between. The CDR3 loop is CASSEGNTDTQYF. CDR3 in DNA: TGTGCCAGCAGTGAAGGGAACACAGATACGCAGTATTTT.

V is TRBV27 and J is TRBJ2-7; 7 positions match TRBD1. The CDR3 is 13 amino acids. Germline V gene sequence: CDR1 MNHEY, CDR2 SMNVEV (reference sequence). After removal of 6 bases from V and 5 bases from J, the junction contained 7 bases not matched to a gene. The CDR3 nucleotides read TGTGCCAGCAGCATTCTCGGACAGGACGAGCAGTACTTC. Translated: CASSILGQDEQYF.

The rearrangement joins TRBV11-2 to TRBJ2-5; D gene uncertain. The DNA matches TRBJ2-7 better at its end, which makes the J call doubtful. This CDR3 region has 15 residues. The germline CDR1 and CDR2 sequences are SGHAT and FQNNGV. CDR3 sequence reads: CASSLDLQLPYEQYF. The CDR3 region has the DNA TGTGCCAGCAGCTTAGATCTGCAACTCCCCTACGAGCAGTACTTC.

Only one count was recorded for this clone. The same CDR3 is also encoded by other DNA sequences in this sample. The chain couples TRBV5-6 to TRBJ1-1; unclear D gene. This CDR3 has 11 residues. Germline loops: CDR1 SGHDT, CDR2 YYEEEE. Trimming cost V 2 bases and J 4 bases, with 3 bases left between them. The CDR3 reads CASSFGTEAFF. Written as DNA, the CDR3 is TGTGCCAGCAGCTTCGGCACTGAAGCTTTCTTT. Full variable domain (missing parts from reference TRBV5-6 and TRBJ1-1): DAGVTQSPTHLIKTRGQQVTLRCSPKSGHDTVSWYQQALGQGPQFIFQYYEEEERQRGNFPDRFSGHQFPNYSSELNVNALLLGDSALYLCASSFGTEAFFGQGTRLTVV.

This clone was seen only once. The chain employs TRBV7-9 and TRBJ2-7; 9 bases are a match to TRBD1. V gave up 5 bases and J gave up 4 bases; unmatched junction bases: 6. Germline V gives CDR1 SEHNR, CDR2 FQNEAQ (reference sequence). This CDR3 is 14 amino acids long. Here the CDR3 reads CASSLGTGYYEQYF. CDR3 in DNA: TGTGCCAGCAGCCTCGGGACAGGGTATTACGAGCAGTACTTC.

This chain connects TRBV27 to TRBJ2-5; D unclear. There are 13 residues in the CDR3. From germline, CDR1 is MNHEY and CDR2 SMNVEV (reference sequence). V was pared by 3 bases and J by 6 bases, with 11 bases between. The CDR3 region is CASSFLGKKTQYF. CDR3 nucleotides: TGTGCCAGCAGTTTTCTAGGAAAGAAGACCCAGTACTTC.

The rearrangement joins TRBV7-6 to TRBJ1-2; D possibly corresponds to TRBD1 (6 bases). Germline V gives CDR1 SGHVS, CDR2 FNYEAQ. V shed 3 bases and J shed 4 bases, with 9 bases lying between them. The CDR3 extends over 13 amino acids. The CDR3 reads CASSLTGSYGYTF. For the CDR3, the DNA is TGTGCCAGCAGCTTGACAGGCTCCTATGGCTACACCTTC.

The CDR3 loop is CASKHEDSTNYGYTF. CDR3 DNA sequence: TGTGCCAGCAAACATGAGGACAGCACTAACTATGGCTACACCTTC. The chain uses TRBV4-2 and TRBJ1-2; the D gene is possibly TRBD1 (6 bases). V was pared by 7 bases and J by 0 bases, with 15 bases between. Germline V gene lookup returns CDR1 LGHNA and CDR2 YNFKEQ. This CDR3 has 15 residues.

The rearrangement joins TRBV18 to TRBJ2-7; D not certain. Trimming took 0 bases from V and 4 from J, leaving 22 bases between them. Germline V CDR1 and CDR2: KGHSH, LQKENI. This CDR3 has 18 residues. CDR3 nucleotides: TGTGCCAGCTCACCACCGAAGGCGGCCCAAGTTCCTTATTACGAGCAGTACTTC. This codes for CASSPPKAAQVPYYEQYF.

The chain employs TRBV6-6 and TRBJ2-3, with D uncertain. Germline loops: CDR1 MNHNY, CDR2 SVGAGI (reference sequence). The CDR3 loop spans 14 amino acids. V was pared by 5 bases and J by 1 base, with 10 bases between. The DNA for the CDR3 is TGTGCCAGCAGTAGCGCCCTCGGCACAGATACGCAGTATTTT. Residues: CASSSALGTDTQYF.

The chain joins TRBV2 to TRBJ2-7; D is unclear. The CDR3 runs to 11 residues. Germline CDR1 and CDR2: SNHLY and FYNNEI. The V and J ends lost 5 bases and 10 bases respectively, with 12 bases between them. The CDR3 loop is CASSTSSYQYF. The CDR3 bases are TGTGCCAGCAGTACCTCATCGTATCAGTACTTC.